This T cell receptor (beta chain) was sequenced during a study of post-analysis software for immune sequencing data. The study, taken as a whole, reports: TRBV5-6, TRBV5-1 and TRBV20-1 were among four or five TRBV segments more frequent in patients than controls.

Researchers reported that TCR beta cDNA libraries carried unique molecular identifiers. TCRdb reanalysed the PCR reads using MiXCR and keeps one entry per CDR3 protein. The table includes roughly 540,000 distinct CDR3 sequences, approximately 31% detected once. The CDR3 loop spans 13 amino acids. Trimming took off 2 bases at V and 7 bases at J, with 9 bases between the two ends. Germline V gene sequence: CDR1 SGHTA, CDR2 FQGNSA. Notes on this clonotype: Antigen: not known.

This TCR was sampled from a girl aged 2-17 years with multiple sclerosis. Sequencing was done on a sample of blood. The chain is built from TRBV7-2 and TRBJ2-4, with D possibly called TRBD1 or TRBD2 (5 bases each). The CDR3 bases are TGTGCCAGCAGCTTAAGCAGGGAGAACATTCAGTACTTC. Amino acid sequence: CASSLSRENIQYF.